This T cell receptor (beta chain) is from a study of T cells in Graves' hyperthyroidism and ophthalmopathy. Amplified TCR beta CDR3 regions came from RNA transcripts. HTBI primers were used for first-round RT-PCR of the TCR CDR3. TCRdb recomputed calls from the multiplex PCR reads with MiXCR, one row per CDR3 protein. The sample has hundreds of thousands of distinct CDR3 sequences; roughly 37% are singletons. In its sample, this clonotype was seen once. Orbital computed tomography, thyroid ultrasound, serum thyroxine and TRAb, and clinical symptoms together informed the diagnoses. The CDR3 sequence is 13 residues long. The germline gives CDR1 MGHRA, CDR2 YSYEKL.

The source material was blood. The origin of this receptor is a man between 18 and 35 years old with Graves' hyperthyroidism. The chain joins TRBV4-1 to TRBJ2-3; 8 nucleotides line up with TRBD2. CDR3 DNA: TGCGCAGGAGCGGGAGATCCCACAGATACGCAGTATTTT. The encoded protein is CAGAGDPTDTQYF.